This T cell receptor beta chain is from a study of CD4+ T cells in melanoma. Sequenced by immunoSEQ multiplex PCR; TCRdb stores in-frame clones only, minus some. The table has 90,000 to 130,000 clones, 80% to 95% seen once. From germline, CDR1 is SGHTA and CDR2 FQGNSA. The V gene lost 5 bases and the J gene lost 1 base, with 12 bases spanning the gap. The CDR3 has 14 amino acids. Turning to this clone: Its specificity is unknown.

Study outcomes and limitations: A reported correlation linked neoantigen-specific CD4+ T cells to CD8+, macrophage and B cell function. Diverse differentiation states were reported for melanoma neoantigen-specific CD4+ T cells.

This rearrangement joins TRBV7-2 to TRBJ2-7; D is possibly TRBD2 (6 bases). The sample comprised peripheral blood. The receptor was isolated from a human donor with melanoma. As DNA, the CDR3 is TGTGCCAGCAGCCCCTCGGCGGGATCCTACGAGCAGTACTTC. It codes for CASSPSAGSYEQYF.